These T cell receptor beta chains were read from a single sample in a study of blood T cells in healthy people across ages. TCRdb reprocessed the 5' RACE reads with MiXCR, giving one entry per CDR3 protein. The profile shows approximately 2,000,000 distinct CDR3 sequences, about two fifths of them singletons. The sequenced material came from blood. These TCRs come from a human donor in good health. Each CDR3 is given with its conserved first and last residue. A D gene is named only where the DNA matches it firmly. Clone size is shown for a subset of rows, as once, few, many or a class of expanded clone.

clone size	J gene	CDR3 length	D gene	V gene	CDR3 DNA	CDR3 protein
NA	TRBJ1-1	16	NA	TRBV4-3	TGCGCCAGCAGCCAAGATAGTTTGGCAGCAAACACTGAAGCTTTCTTT	CASSQDSLAANTEAFF
NA	TRBJ1-2	13	NA	TRBV5-1	TGCACCAGCAGCCCGACAGGCACCTATGGCTACACCTTC	CTSSPTGTYGYTF
NA	TRBJ2-4	17	NA	TRBV7-8	TGTGCCAGCAGCCTAGACAACTCGGGGGCGGACAAAAACATTCAGTACTTC	CASSLDNSGADKNIQYF
NA	TRBJ1-5	15	NA	TRBV12-3/TRBV12-4	TGTGCCAGCAGTCCCCGTTCTGGGAGCAATCAGCCCCAGCATTTT	CASSPRSGSNQPQHF
NA	TRBJ1-5	14	TRBD1	TRBV6-2/TRBV6-3	TGTGCCAGCAGATCGACAGGGCGGAATCAGCCCCAGCATTTT	CASRSTGRNQPQHF
few	TRBJ2-3	15	NA	TRBV20-1	TGCAGTGCTAGAGATCCGGACCGTGGAGGAAATACGCAGTATTTT	CSARDPDRGGNTQYF
NA	TRBJ1-2	15	TRBD1	TRBV5-4	TGTGCCAGCAGCTCAGACAGGGCCACACTCTATGGCTACACCTTC	CASSSDRATLYGYTF
NA	TRBJ2-1	15	NA	TRBV7-2	TGTGCCAGCAGCTTAGGACCAGCTGCGCCGAATGAGCAGTTCTTC	CASSLGPAAPNEQFF
NA	TRBJ2-3	15	TRBD2	TRBV12-5	TGTGCTAGTGCTTTTGGTGCGGGAGACACAGATACGCAGTATTTT	CASAFGAGDTDTQYF
few	TRBJ2-6	18	TRBD1	TRBV6-2/TRBV6-3	TGTGCCAGCGTACGAGGTTGGACAGGGGGCTCTGGGGCCAACGTCCTGACTTTC	CASVRGWTGGSGANVLTF
NA	TRBJ2-1	15	TRBD1	TRBV29-1	TGCAGCGTGCCGTTGGACAGGAGCTCCTACAATGAGCAGTTCTTC	CSVPLDRSSYNEQFF
NA	TRBJ1-2	11	NA	TRBV27	TGTGCCAGCGGGGGCGGGAGTGGCTACACCTTC	CASGGGSGYTF
few	TRBJ1-1	14	NA	TRBV29-1	TGCAGCGTTGACGGGGTACAGGGTTGGACTGAAGCTTTCTTT	CSVDGVQGWTEAFF
few	TRBJ2-6	13	NA	TRBV20-1	TGCAGTGCTAGAGCTTCGGGGGCCAACGTCCTGACTTTC	CSARASGANVLTF
NA	TRBJ2-3	17	TRBD2	TRBV4-3	TGCGCCAGCAGCCAAGATAGAACTAGCGGTGATTGGGATACGCAGTATTTT	CASSQDRTSGDWDTQYF
NA	TRBJ1-2	13	NA	TRBV7-8	TGTGCCAGCAGCTTTGCAGTGCAATATGGCTACACCTTC	CASSFAVQYGYTF
once	TRBJ2-3	13	NA	TRBV6-6	TGTGCCAGCAGAGGACACGGCGCAGATACGCAGTATTTT	CASRGHGADTQYF
NA	TRBJ2-2	16	TRBD2	TRBV10-3	TGTGCCATCAGTAGGCCTAGCGGGGGGGCCGTCGGGGAGCTGTTTTTT	CAISRPSGGAVGELFF
many	TRBJ2-5	13	NA	TRBV7-3	TGTGCCAGCAGTAGGGGAGACCAAGAGACCCAGTACTTC	CASSRGDQETQYF
few	TRBJ2-1	15	NA	TRBV6-2/TRBV6-3	TGTGCCAGCGGGTCTAGAGGACGGGTCTACAATGAGCAGTTCTTC	CASGSRGRVYNEQFF
NA	TRBJ1-2	15	NA	TRBV28	TGTGCCAGCAGTCCCAGGGGACCCGCAAGAGAGGGCTACACCTTC	CASSPRGPAREGYTF
many	TRBJ2-7	12	TRBD1	TRBV20-1	TGCAGTGCGCTGGGACAGGGTTACGAGCAGTACTTC	CSALGQGYEQYF